This T cell receptor beta chain emerged from a study of cytomegalovirus exposure and HLA in healthy donors. Broader study findings: Across donors, most TCRs were seen rarely, yet some public ones were widespread.

As regards this clone: Its antigen remains unidentified.

After removal of 5 bases from V and 7 bases from J, the junction contained 8 bases not matched to a gene. The CDR3 has 14 residues. The V gene's germline CDR1 is SGHTA and CDR2 FQGNSA. Primers: 60 Vbeta forward and 13 Jbeta reverse. Sequencing was performed with immunoSEQ multiplex PCR; in TCRdb, only in-frame clones are kept and a portion is missing. The sample has approximately 40,000 clones, 65% to 90% seen once. The sequenced material came from PBMCs. The chain is built from TRBV7-2 and TRBJ2-1; 7 bases are a match to TRBD1. This sequence originates from a woman aged 18-29 years in good health and CMV-seropositive. The DNA of the CDR3 is TGTGCCAGCAGCGGCCGGGACAGAACGAATGAGCAGTTCTTC. It specifies CASSGRDRTNEQFF.